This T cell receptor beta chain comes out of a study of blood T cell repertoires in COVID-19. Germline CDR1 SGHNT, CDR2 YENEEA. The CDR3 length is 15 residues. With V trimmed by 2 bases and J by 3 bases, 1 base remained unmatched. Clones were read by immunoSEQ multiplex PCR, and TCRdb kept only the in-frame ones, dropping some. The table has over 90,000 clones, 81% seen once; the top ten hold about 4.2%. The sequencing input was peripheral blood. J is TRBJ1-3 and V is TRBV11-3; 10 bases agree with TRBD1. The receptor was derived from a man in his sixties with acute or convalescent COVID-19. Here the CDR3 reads CASSLWTGGGNTIYF. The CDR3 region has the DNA TGTGCCAGCAGCTTATGGACAGGGGGTGGAAACACCATATATTTT.